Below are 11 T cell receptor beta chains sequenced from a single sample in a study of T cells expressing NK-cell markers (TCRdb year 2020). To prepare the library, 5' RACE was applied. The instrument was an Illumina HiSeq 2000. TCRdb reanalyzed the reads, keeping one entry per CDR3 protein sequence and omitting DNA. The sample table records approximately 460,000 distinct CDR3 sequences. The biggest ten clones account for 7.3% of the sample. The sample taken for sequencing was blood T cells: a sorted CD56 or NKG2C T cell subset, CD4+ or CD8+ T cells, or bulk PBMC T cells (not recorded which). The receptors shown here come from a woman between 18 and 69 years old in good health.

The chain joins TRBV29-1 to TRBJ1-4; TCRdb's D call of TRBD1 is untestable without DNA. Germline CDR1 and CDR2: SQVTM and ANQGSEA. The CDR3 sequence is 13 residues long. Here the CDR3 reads CSSLGAEDEKLFF. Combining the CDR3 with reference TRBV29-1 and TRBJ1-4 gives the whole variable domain SAVISQKPSRDICQRGTSLTIQCQVDSQVTMMFWYRQQPGQSLTLIATANQGSEATYESGFVIDKFPISRPNLTFSTLTVSNMSPEDSSIYLCSSLGAEDEKLFFGSGTQLSVL.

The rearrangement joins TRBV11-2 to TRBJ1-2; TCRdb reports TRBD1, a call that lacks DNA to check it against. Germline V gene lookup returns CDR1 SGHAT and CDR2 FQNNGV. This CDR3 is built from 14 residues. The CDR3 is CASSLEGQGVGYTF.

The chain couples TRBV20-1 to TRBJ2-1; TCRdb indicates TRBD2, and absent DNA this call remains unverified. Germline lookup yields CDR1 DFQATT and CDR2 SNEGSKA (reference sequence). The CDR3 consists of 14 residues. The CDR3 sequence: CSASTGLALNEQFF.

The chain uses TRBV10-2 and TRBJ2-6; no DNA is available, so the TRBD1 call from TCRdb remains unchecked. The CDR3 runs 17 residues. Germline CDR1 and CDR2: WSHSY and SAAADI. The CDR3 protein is CASSQTGGISGANVLTF.

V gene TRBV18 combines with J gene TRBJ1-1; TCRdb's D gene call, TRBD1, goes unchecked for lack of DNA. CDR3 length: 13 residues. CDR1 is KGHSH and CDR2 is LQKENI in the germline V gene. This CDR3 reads CASSGGRDTEAFF.

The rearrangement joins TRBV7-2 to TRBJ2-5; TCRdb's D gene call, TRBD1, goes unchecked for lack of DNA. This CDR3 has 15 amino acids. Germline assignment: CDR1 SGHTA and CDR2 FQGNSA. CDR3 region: CASGHRTGGAETQYF.

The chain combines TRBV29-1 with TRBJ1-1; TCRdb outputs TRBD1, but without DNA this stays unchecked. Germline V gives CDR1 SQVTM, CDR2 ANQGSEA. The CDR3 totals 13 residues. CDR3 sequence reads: CSVVRGISTEAFF. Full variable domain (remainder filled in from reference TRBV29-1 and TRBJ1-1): SAVISQKPSRDICQRGTSLTIQCQVDSQVTMMFWYRQQPGQSLTLIATANQGSEATYESGFVIDKFPISRPNLTFSTLTVSNMSPEDSSIYLCSVVRGISTEAFFGQGTRLTVV.

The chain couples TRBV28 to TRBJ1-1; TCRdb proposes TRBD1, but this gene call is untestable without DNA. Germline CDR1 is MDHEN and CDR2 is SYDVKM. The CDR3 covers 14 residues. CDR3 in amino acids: CASRRAGGIGEALF.

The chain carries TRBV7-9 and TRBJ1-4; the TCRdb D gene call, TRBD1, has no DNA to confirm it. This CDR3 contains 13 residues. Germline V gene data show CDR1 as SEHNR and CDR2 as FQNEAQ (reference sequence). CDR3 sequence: CASSGQGFEKLFF.

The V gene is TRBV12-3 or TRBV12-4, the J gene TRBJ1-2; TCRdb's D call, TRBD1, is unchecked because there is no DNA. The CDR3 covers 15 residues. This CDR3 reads CASSFPGRPTDGYTF.

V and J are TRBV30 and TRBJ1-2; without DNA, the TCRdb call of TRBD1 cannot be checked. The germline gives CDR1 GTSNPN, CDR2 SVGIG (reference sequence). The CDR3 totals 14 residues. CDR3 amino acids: CAWKGDRGNYGYTF.